The rows below give T cell receptor beta chains drawn from one sample of a study of blood T cells in healthy people across ages. TCRdb processed the 5' RACE reads anew with MiXCR; each CDR3 protein has one entry. The profile shows 950,000 to 1,200,000 distinct CDR3 sequences, more than 30% of them singletons. The specimen was blood. These receptor sequences come from a man aged 18 to 30 in good health. CDR3s include the opening cysteine and the closing phenylalanine or tryptophan. Fields, in order: J gene, clone size, D gene, V gene, CDR3 protein, CDR3 DNA. A D gene is named only where the DNA matches it firmly. The size field is filled for only some rows; it gives once, few, many or a size class.

TRBJ1-1	NA	NA	TRBV20-1	CSANEPGRGTEAFF	TGCAGTGCTAACGAGCCAGGGAGGGGGACTGAAGCTTTCTTT
TRBJ2-3	NA	NA	TRBV6-2/TRBV6-3	CASSPFGGTFTDTQYF	TGTGCCAGCAGCCCCTTCGGAGGAACCTTCACAGATACGCAGTATTTT
TRBJ2-2	NA	NA	TRBV20-1	CSARDLRQSNTGELFF	TGCAGTGCTAGAGATCTCCGGCAGTCCAACACCGGGGAGCTGTTTTTT
TRBJ2-3	NA	TRBD2	TRBV4-1	CASSQEGGTSDRISTDAQYF	TGCGCCAGCAGCCAAGAGGGTGGGACTAGCGACCGAATAAGCACAGATGCACAGTATTTT
TRBJ2-7	few	TRBD1	TRBV20-1	CSAASHRDSPYEQYF	TGCAGTGCCGCATCTCACCGGGACAGCCCCTACGAGCAGTACTTC
TRBJ2-7	NA	NA	TRBV21-1	CASSKALWDSHSYEQYF	TGTGCCAGCAGCAAAGCGCTTTGGGACAGCCACTCCTACGAGCAGTACTTC
TRBJ1-1	NA	TRBD1	TRBV29-1	CSVGTEGTEAFF	TGCAGCGTCGGGACAGAAGGCACTGAAGCTTTCTTT
TRBJ2-1	NA	NA	TRBV15	CATSRVVAGNNEQFF	TGTGCCACCAGCAGAGTTGTCGCCGGGAACAATGAGCAGTTCTTC
TRBJ1-2	NA	NA	TRBV9	CASSVGGTTYYGYTF	TGTGCCAGCAGCGTTGGGGGAACTACTTACTATGGCTACACCTTC
TRBJ1-1	NA	NA	TRBV6-5	CASRKFSNTEAFF	TGTGCCAGCAGGAAGTTCTCTAACACTGAAGCTTTCTTT
TRBJ1-5	few	TRBD1	TRBV7-2	CASSLEGQENQPQHF	TGTGCCAGCAGCTTAGAGGGACAGGAGAATCAGCCCCAGCATTTT
TRBJ1-4	NA	NA	TRBV13	CASSLRGWGINEKLFF	TGTGCCAGCAGCCTTAGAGGTTGGGGAATTAATGAAAAACTGTTTTTT
TRBJ2-1	NA	TRBD2	TRBV20-1	CSAPPGLAGGYSYNEQFF	TGCAGTGCTCCCCCGGGGCTAGCGGGGGGGTACTCCTACAATGAGCAGTTCTTC
TRBJ2-3	NA	NA	TRBV20-1	CSAVSSTDTQYF	TGCAGTGCGGTATCGAGCACAGATACGCAGTATTTT
TRBJ2-2	NA	NA	TRBV5-1	CASSPLGQANTGELFF	TGCGCCAGCAGCCCTTTAGGGCAGGCGAACACCGGGGAGCTGTTTTTT
TRBJ1-4	NA	NA	TRBV7-2	CASSLTVGGKKLFF	TGTGCCAGCAGCTTAACAGTAGGAGGAAAAAAACTGTTTTTT
TRBJ2-2	few	NA	TRBV6-1	CASSTSTGELFF	TGTGCCAGCAGTACATCCACCGGGGAGCTGTTTTTT
TRBJ1-1	NA	NA	TRBV6-1	CASSETRTEAFF	TGTGCCAGCAGTGAAACCCGAACTGAAGCTTTCTTT
TRBJ1-1	NA	NA	TRBV10-3	CAISETGANGEAFF	TGTGCCATCAGTGAAACCGGGGCTAACGGGGAAGCTTTCTTT
TRBJ2-5	NA	TRBD2	TRBV4-3	CASSQDLASGETQYF	TGCGCCAGCAGCCAAGATCTGGCTAGCGGGGAGACCCAGTACTTC
TRBJ1-2	NA	NA	TRBV9	CASSADRDSYGYTF	TGTGCCAGCAGCGCCGACAGAGATTCTTATGGCTACACCTTC
TRBJ1-2	many	NA	TRBV20-1	CSAGGGYGYTF	TGCAGTGCTGGGGGAGGCTATGGCTACACCTTC
TRBJ2-7	few	NA	TRBV7-8	CASSLAGQGTYEQYF	TGTGCCAGCAGCTTAGCGGGCCAGGGTACCTACGAGCAGTACTTC
TRBJ2-7	few	NA	TRBV18	CASSLRAGADEQYF	TGTGCCAGCTCACTGCGAGCCGGGGCGGACGAGCAGTACTTC
TRBJ2-1	many	NA	TRBV20-1	CSAQPIAGSSYNEQFF	TGCAGTGCTCAACCAATTGCGGGGAGCTCCTACAATGAGCAGTTCTTC
TRBJ2-3	many	NA	TRBV20-1	CSAINQATQYF	TGCAGTGCTATTAATCAGGCGACGCAGTATTTT
TRBJ1-2	few	NA	TRBV20-1	CSAPARDTTRYGYTF	TGCAGTGCTCCCGCTCGGGACACAACCCGCTATGGCTACACCTTC
TRBJ1-2	NA	TRBD1	TRBV7-2	CASSLVGQGESGYTF	TGTGCCAGCAGCTTAGTAGGTCAGGGGGAGTCTGGCTACACCTTC
TRBJ2-2	NA	NA	TRBV25-1	CASSEGASTGELFF	TGTGCCAGCAGTGAAGGTGCGTCCACCGGGGAGCTGTTTTTT
TRBJ2-5	few	TRBD1	TRBV28	CASGTENQETQYF	TGTGCCAGCGGGACAGAGAACCAAGAGACCCAGTACTTC
TRBJ2-2	few	NA	TRBV20-1	CSAQRAVAPGELFF	TGCAGTGCTCAGCGGGCGGTAGCCCCCGGGGAGCTGTTTTTT
TRBJ2-7	NA	NA	TRBV10-3	CATGRGGSYEQYF	TGTGCCACCGGACGGGGTGGGAGCTACGAGCAGTACTTC
TRBJ2-7	many	NA	TRBV5-1	CASSLEASPDYEQYF	TGCGCCAGCAGCTTGGAAGCGTCCCCGGACTACGAGCAGTACTTC
TRBJ1-1	NA	NA	TRBV9	CASSVDGWAEAFF	TGTGCCAGCAGCGTAGACGGTTGGGCTGAAGCTTTCTTT
TRBJ2-1	NA	TRBD1	TRBV6-5	CASSRGTDNEQFF	TGTGCCAGCAGCCGTGGGACAGACAATGAGCAGTTCTTC
TRBJ1-3	NA	NA	TRBV7-9	CASSSPGQTTGNTIYF	TGTGCCAGCAGCTCTCCGGGACAAACTACTGGAAACACCATATATTTT
TRBJ2-3	few	NA	TRBV12-5	CASGLGRAFPDTQYF	TGTGCTAGTGGTTTGGGACGAGCGTTCCCGGATACGCAGTATTTT
TRBJ1-5	few	NA	TRBV3-1	CASSRGRGGQPQHF	TGTGCCAGCAGCCGTGGGCGCGGGGGTCAGCCCCAGCATTTT
TRBJ2-1	few	NA	TRBV4-3	CASSQDWGENYNEQFF	TGCGCCAGCAGCCAAGACTGGGGGGAGAACTACAATGAGCAGTTCTTC
TRBJ1-1	NA	NA	TRBV20-1	CSPRDQGRGGNTEAFF	TGCAGTCCTAGAGATCAGGGTCGAGGGGGTAACACTGAAGCTTTCTTT
TRBJ2-2	few	NA	TRBV29-1	CSVRDGTNTGELFF	TGCAGCGTCCGGGACGGAACGAACACCGGGGAGCTGTTTTTT
TRBJ1-2	NA	NA	TRBV12-3/TRBV12-4	CASSRDRTTNYGYTF	TGTGCCAGCAGTCGCGACAGGACCACTAACTATGGCTACACCTTC
TRBJ2-1	NA	TRBD1	TRBV5-1	CASSPGERGQYNEQFF	TGCGCCAGCAGCCCCGGCGAGAGGGGGCAATACAATGAGCAGTTCTTC
TRBJ2-3	many	NA	TRBV10-3	CAIKRDPYPPTDTQYF	TGTGCCATCAAAAGGGACCCCTATCCCCCCACAGATACGCAGTATTTT
TRBJ2-5	few	NA	TRBV12-3/TRBV12-4	CASSWGSGERETQYF	TGTGCCAGCAGTTGGGGGTCAGGGGAACGGGAGACCCAGTACTTC
TRBJ1-1	once	NA	TRBV28	CASRRGRQMNTEAFF	TGTGCCAGCAGACGTGGGCGGCAGATGAACACTGAAGCTTTCTTT
TRBJ1-5	NA	TRBD1	TRBV2	CASSEAPGQGSSNQPQHF	TGTGCCAGCAGTGAAGCCCCGGGACAGGGCAGTAGCAATCAGCCCCAGCATTTT
TRBJ1-1	NA	NA	TRBV6-5	CASVVGTEAFF	TGTGCCAGCGTTGTAGGCACTGAAGCTTTCTTT
TRBJ2-2	NA	TRBD2	TRBV20-1	CSAPGTSGSTGELFF	TGCAGTGCCCCCGGGACTAGCGGGAGCACCGGGGAGCTGTTTTTT
TRBJ1-5	NA	NA	TRBV7-2	CASSLVGRADVSNQPQHF	TGTGCCAGCAGCTTAGTGGGTCGGGCGGACGTTAGCAATCAGCCCCAGCATTTT
TRBJ1-2	NA	NA	TRBV5-1	CASSLSTGMHYGYTF	TGCGCCAGCAGCTTGTCCACAGGGATGCACTATGGCTACACCTTC
TRBJ2-6	few	NA	TRBV27	CASSSGEPGANVLTF	TGTGCCAGCAGTTCGGGGGAGCCTGGGGCCAACGTCCTGACTTTC
TRBJ2-3	few	NA	TRBV20-1	CSAPKQGFSDTQYF	TGCAGTGCTCCTAAACAGGGCTTCTCAGATACGCAGTATTTT
TRBJ2-5	NA	NA	TRBV7-2	CASSLKVGQNEQYF	TGTGCCAGCAGCCTTAAGGTGGGTCAGAATGAGCAGTACTTC